This T cell receptor (beta chain) was retrieved from a study of T cells in Graves' hyperthyroidism and ophthalmopathy. Trimming removed 0 bases from V and 13 bases from J; junction bases left unmatched: 4. This CDR3 region has 12 residues. The germline V gene has CDR1 SGHRS and CDR2 YFSETQ. From RNA transcripts, TCR beta CDR3 regions were amplified. Initially, a first-round RT-PCR of the TCR CDR3 employed the HTBI primer set. TCRdb re-called the multiplex PCR reads through MiXCR, storing one row per CDR3 protein. The sample has around 350,000 distinct CDR3 sequences; approximately 16% are singletons. General study points: The authors' 13 V-J model separated ophthalmopathy from stable hyperthyroidism. Expanded thyroid clonotypes (above 0.001) were mostly also found in blood.

The table lists this clonotype with many counts. Its antigen is currently unknown. This clonotype was sampled from an older woman with Graves' ophthalmopathy. The chain carries TRBV5-1 and TRBJ2-1; TRBD1 matches 7 bases. Sample: blood. The CDR3 here is CASSLGQGGQFF. The CDR3 nucleotides read TGCGCCAGCAGCTTGGGACAGGGCGGTCAGTTCTTC. Supplemented by reference TRBV5-1 and TRBJ2-1, the full variable domain reads KAGVTQTPRYLIKTRGQQVTLSCSPISGHRSVSWYQQTPGQGLQFLFEYFSETQRNKGNFPGRFSGRQFSNSRSEMNVSTLELGDSALYLCASSLGQGGQFFGPGTRLTVL.